This T cell receptor beta chain was captured in a study of human T cells and chemical hapten exposure. As for the study in general: Patches with 0.01% DPC went on the upper back, and the tests were read at 6 days. Study-wide results and caveats: Because all patients had alopecia, their immune responses might differ from healthy ones.

The germline V gene has CDR1 SGHTA and CDR2 FQGNSA. Trimming pared 7 bases from V and 9 bases from J, leaving 18 bases between. The CDR3 contains 13 residues. Comment on this clonotype: Its specificity is not known.

As to time point: patch test 2, 6 weeks after DPC sensitization. Treatment given: therapeutic diphenylcyclopropenone sensitization with weekly scalp DPC. The authors extracted total RNA from unfractionated whole blood. TCRdb re-derived calls from the RACE reads in MiXCR, one entry per CDR3 protein. The sample holds 35,000 to 50,000 distinct CDR3 sequences, approximately 9.5% seen once. Sequencing was performed on whole blood, taken in connection with sensitization to the hapten diphenylcyclopropenone (DPC). The V gene is TRBV7-2, the J gene TRBJ1-2; a possible D gene is TRBD1 (5 bases). The source is a woman younger than 45 with alopecia areata. Some clones in this sample may be carry-over from other donors' samples. DNA for the CDR3: TGTGCCAGCACCCCCCAAACGGAGGGGAGCTACACCTTC. This encodes CASTPQTEGSYTF.